The 15 T cell receptor beta chains below come from one sample, sequenced in a study of cytomegalovirus exposure and HLA in healthy donors. With 60 Vbeta and 13 Jbeta primers, the PCR was carried out. The table came from immunoSEQ multiplex PCR; TCRdb's copy has only in-frame clones and leaves some out. This table has about 130,000 clones, around four fifths appearing once. The source material was PBMCs. Source of these receptors: a boy younger than 18 in good health and CMV-seronegative.

The chain has TRBV4-3 and TRBJ2-7; the match to TRBD1 covers 9 bases. Germline-derived CDR1 and CDR2 are LGHNA and YSLEER. V was clipped by 1 base and J by 4 bases; unmatched bases: 5. The CDR3 sequence is 15 residues long. CDR3 amino acids: CASSQGAGTGYEQYF. The CDR3 nucleotides read TGCGCCAGCAGCCAAGGGGCCGGGACAGGGTACGAGCAGTACTTC.

V is TRBV7-8 and J is TRBJ1-1, with no clear D. The CDR3 length is 12 residues. In germline, CDR1 is SGHVS, CDR2 FQNEAQ. The V end was cut by 5 bases, the J end by 7 bases, with 11 bases between. The DNA for the CDR3 is TGTGCCAGCAGCCACCCGGGGTTTGAAGCTTTCTTT. This sequence encodes CASSHPGFEAFF.

In its sample, this clone was seen once. The chain recombines TRBV2 with TRBJ2-5; unclear D gene. The CDR3 is 11 residues long. The germline gives CDR1 SNHLY, CDR2 FYNNEI. Trimming cost V 8 bases and J 5 bases, with 9 bases left between them. Written as DNA, the CDR3 is TGTGCCAGCCAAGTTGGCGAGACCCAGTACTTC. Encoded protein: CASQVGETQYF. The whole variable domain, filled in from reference TRBV2 and TRBJ2-5, reads EPEVTQTPSHQVTQMGQEVILRCVPISNHLYFYWYRQILGQKVEFLVSFYNNEISEKSEIFDDQFSVERPDGSNFTLKIRSTKLEDSAMYFCASQVGETQYFGPGTRLLVL.

DNA of the CDR3: TGTGCCTGGAGTGGGGGATCCGGGAAGGATAATTCACCCCTCCACTTT. Its translation: CAWSGGSGKDNSPLHF. The V call is TRBV30, the J call TRBJ1-6; D is uncertain. This CDR3 has 16 amino acids. V lost 1 base and J lost 5, with 15 bases in between. Germline V lookup: CDR1 GTSNPN, CDR2 SVGIG (reference sequence).

This clone has only a few counts. This sequence joins TRBV10-3 and TRBJ2-7, with D uncertain. With 10 bases removed from V and 0 bases from J, the gap between germline ends came to 16 bases. The CDR3 extends over 14 amino acids. From germline, CDR1 is ENHRY and CDR2 SYGVKD. CDR3 sequence reads: CASADSLSSYEQYF. DNA of the CDR3: TGTGCCAGCGCCGACTCGCTTTCCTCCTACGAGCAGTACTTC.

This clone was found a few times. The CDR3 spells CASLETGSTEAFF. CDR3 bases: TGTGCCAGTTTAGAGACAGGAAGCACTGAAGCTTTCTTT. This chain links TRBV6-6 with TRBJ1-1; the D gene is possibly TRBD1 (6 bases). The germline V gene has CDR1 MNHNY and CDR2 SVGAGI (reference sequence). The V end lost 9 bases, the J end lost 4 bases, and 15 bases lay between the germline ends. The CDR3 consists of 13 residues.

V and J are TRBV4-3 and TRBJ2-7; D is ambiguous. Per germline, CDR1 LGHNA and CDR2 YSLEER. Trimming cost V 0 bases and J 6 bases, with 12 bases left between them. CDR3 length equals 14 residues. CDR3 coding DNA: TGCGCCAGCAGCCAAGATGGAGATGGGTTCGAGCAGTACTTC. This codes for CASSQDGDGFEQYF.

The rearrangement joins TRBV7-2 to TRBJ1-2; D may be TRBD1 (6 bases). CDR1 is SGHTA, CDR2 FQGNSA, per germline. The V end was cut by 8 bases, the J end by 7 bases, with 14 bases between. CDR3 length: 12 residues. The CDR3 loop reads CASGQQGVGYTF. CDR3 coding DNA: TGTGCCAGCGGACAACAGGGAGTTGGCTACACCTTC.

This clone was seen a handful of times. The rearrangement uses TRBV19 and TRBJ1-1, with D uncertain. With 5 bases removed from V and 5 bases from J, the gap between germline ends came to 15 bases. CDR1 is LNHDA and CDR2 is SQIVND in the germline V gene (reference sequence). The CDR3 totals 14 residues. CDR3 amino acids: CASSPRYERTEAFF. For the CDR3, the DNA is TGTGCCAGTAGTCCCCGTTATGAGAGGACTGAAGCTTTCTTT.

V and J are TRBV4-3 and TRBJ1-4, with a possible D match to TRBD1 (6 bases). Trimming took 3 bases from V and 8 from J, leaving 13 bases between them. The length of the CDR3 is 14 residues. Germline-derived CDR1 and CDR2 are LGHNA and YSLEER. The CDR3 region is CASSQLQGFEKLFF. DNA for the CDR3: TGCGCCAGCAGCCAGCTACAGGGTTTCGAAAAACTGTTTTTT.

The chain joins TRBV2 to TRBJ2-3, with 8 bases aligning to TRBD2. V was pared by 5 bases and J by 4 bases, with 5 bases of the junction left unmatched. The CDR3 contains 14 residues. Germline lookup yields CDR1 SNHLY and CDR2 FYNNEI. As DNA, the CDR3 is TGTGCCAGCAGTTACCCGACTAGCGCAGATACGCAGTATTTT. Amino acid sequence: CASSYPTSADTQYF.

The V call is TRBV30, the J call TRBJ2-5; 13 nucleotides align to TRBD2. CDR1 and CDR2 from the germline V gene are GTSNPN and SVGIG (reference sequence). The CDR3 runs 15 residues. V shed 5 bases, J shed 2 bases, and the junction held 5 bases outside the gene matches. CDR3 sequence: CAWGGLAGVQETQYF. Here the CDR3 DNA reads TGTGCCTGGGGAGGACTAGCGGGGGTACAAGAGACCCAGTACTTC.

This clone appeared a single time. This chain uses TRBV7-9 with TRBJ1-3; the D is unclear. V lost 4 bases and J lost 0, with 13 bases in between. The CDR3 runs 16 residues. Germline CDR1 SEHNR, CDR2 FQNEAQ (reference sequence). The CDR3 region is CASSSQTPSSGNTIYF. The CDR3 region has the DNA TGTGCCAGCAGCTCCCAGACACCGAGCTCTGGAAACACCATATATTTT.

The V and J genes are TRBV11-2 and TRBJ2-7; the D is unclear. CDR3 length: 14 residues. Germline V gives CDR1 SGHAT, CDR2 FQNNGV. Trimming took 5 bases from V and 1 from J, leaving 12 bases between them. This chain's CDR3 is CASSRISLSYEQYF. Here the CDR3 DNA reads TGTGCCAGCAGCCGAATCAGTTTATCCTACGAGCAGTACTTC.

The rearrangement links TRBV18 to TRBJ1-1, with D perhaps TRBD1 (6 bases). The V gene lost 5 bases and the J gene lost 1 base, with 8 bases spanning the gap. The germline V gene encodes CDR1 KGHSH and CDR2 LQKENI. CDR3 size: 13 residues. CDR3 loop: CASSTTGNTEAFF. The CDR3 bases are TGTGCCAGCTCAACGACAGGGAACACTGAAGCTTTCTTT.